These 12 T cell receptor beta chains share one sample of origin, sequenced in a study of Graves' ophthalmopathy and Graves' hyperthyroidism. The TCR beta CDR3 regions underwent amplification from RNA transcripts. RT-PCR with HTBI primers came first, then second-round multiplex PCR. TCRdb analysed the multiplex PCR reads with MiXCR anew, one entry per CDR3 protein. The sample comprises some 1.1 million distinct CDR3 sequences, about 38% of which are singletons, and around 10% rests with the top ten. Material for sequencing was peripheral blood or thyroid tissue (not recorded which). Source of these receptors: an adult man with Graves' hyperthyroidism.

This chain uses TRBV20-1 with TRBJ1-5; 7 nucleotides line up with TRBD1. This CDR3 has 14 residues. CDR1 and CDR2 from the germline V gene are DFQATT and SNEGSKA (reference sequence). V shed 6 bases, J shed 1 base, and the junction held 6 bases outside the gene matches. CDR3 coding DNA: TGCAGTGCCTCCGGGACAGTGAGCAATCAGCCCCAGCATTTT. Translated, it gives CSASGTVSNQPQHF.

On this clonotype: A much larger clone differs from this one at a single base, so this may be a read error. V gene TRBV6-5 combines with J gene TRBJ1-6; D may be TRBD1 (6 bases). The V end lost 8 bases, the J end lost 10 bases, and 18 bases lay between the germline ends. Looked up from germline, CDR1 is MNHEY and CDR2 is SVGAGI. The CDR3 has 14 residues. CDR3 nucleotide sequence: TGTGCCAGCGGCCGTGAAGGGGGGAACTCACCCCTCCACTTT. Its protein is CASGREGGNSPLHF.

This clonotype occurred many times. This chain connects TRBV19 to TRBJ1-5; possible D gene TRBD1, 6 bases. The CDR3 extends over 15 amino acids. CDR1 is LNHDA and CDR2 is SQIVND in the germline V gene (reference sequence). Trimming removed 6 bases from V and 3 bases from J, with 15 bases in between. In DNA form, the CDR3 reads TGTGCCAGTAGCATCCCAGGACAGCACAATCAGCCCCAGCATTTT. The encoded protein is CASSIPGQHNQPQHF.

This clonotype was observed a single time. This chain uses TRBV7-2 with TRBJ1-6; the D gene is possibly TRBD1 (6 bases). The CDR3 is 15 amino acids. Trimming shortened V by 5 bases and J by 7 bases, and 15 bases separated the two germline ends. Germline V gene sequence: CDR1 SGHTA, CDR2 FQGNSA. This chain's CDR3 is CASSDRTSLNSPLHF. The CDR3 DNA reads as TGTGCCAGCAGCGACAGGACTAGTTTGAATTCACCCCTCCACTTT.

This clonotype turned up a few times. The CDR3 region is CASSETGDLFF. The CDR3 DNA sequence: TGTGCCAGCAGTGAAACCGGAGACCTGTTTTTT. The J gene is TRBJ1-4, the V gene TRBV2, with no clear D. Germline CDR1 SNHLY, CDR2 FYNNEI. Between the trimmed V and J ends, which lost 2 bases and 14 bases, there was a span of 9 bases. The CDR3 spans 11 residues.

This clonotype showed up many times. This CDR3 is CSVRPGLAMETQYF. Here the CDR3 DNA reads TGCAGTGTCAGGCCGGGACTAGCAATGGAGACCCAGTACTTC. The gene calls are TRBV20-1 and TRBJ2-5; TRBD2 matches 9 bases. The germline CDR1 and CDR2 sequences are DFQATT and SNEGSKA (reference sequence). The CDR3 has 14 residues. The V segment lost 7 bases and the J segment 5 bases; nucleotides outside the gene matches: 11.

This clonotype was detected ten times or more. The chain uses TRBV19 and TRBJ2-5; TRBD1 aligns across 10 bases. The CDR3 totals 15 residues. V was clipped by 3 bases and J by 2 bases; unmatched bases: 3. Germline V gene sequence: CDR1 LNHDA, CDR2 SQIVND (reference sequence). For the CDR3, the DNA is TGTGCCAGTAGTATCGGACAGGGGGTGCAAGAGACCCAGTACTTC. This encodes CASSIGQGVQETQYF.

This clonotype was seen ten or more times. The J gene is TRBJ1-1, the V gene TRBV15, with D unclear. Germline V gene sequence: CDR1 LNHNV, CDR2 YYDKDF (reference sequence). V lost 0 bases to trimming and J lost 7 bases, with 15 bases between them. The CDR3 sequence is 15 residues long. CDR3 bases: TGTGCCACCAGCAGAGAGGATATGGCGTCAGATGAAGCTTTCTTT. It codes for CATSREDMASDEAFF.

Worth noting for this clonotype: Mismatch with germline at one junction end may stem from a read error. The V call is TRBV29-1, the J call TRBJ2-7; D unresolved. Germline CDR1 reads SQVTM; CDR2 reads ANQGSEA. The CDR3 length is 9 residues. The CDR3 here is CSVVWTAVF. The CDR3 DNA follows: TGCAGCGTTGTGTGGACCGCGGTTTTC.

V usage is TRBV10-3 and J usage is TRBJ2-7, with D uncertain. Trimming shortened V by 8 bases and J by 3 bases, and 11 bases separated the two germline ends. Germline CDR1 reads ENHRY; CDR2 reads SYGVKD. The CDR3 consists of 12 residues. The CDR3 DNA reads TGTGCCATCGGAAAGGATCTCTACGAGCAGTACTTC. Protein sequence: CAIGKDLYEQYF.

This clonotype was picked up a small number of times. This sequence joins TRBV7-2 and TRBJ2-7; weak D call: TRBD1 (6 bases). The ends were cut back, 1 base at V and 2 bases at J, with 15 bases in the middle. Germline CDR1 and CDR2: SGHTA and FQGNSA. CDR3 length: 16 amino acids. The chain's CDR3 is CASSLVGGFSTYEQYF. CDR3 nucleotide sequence: TGTGCCAGCAGCTTAGTAGGGGGATTTAGCACCTACGAGCAGTACTTC.

The rearrangement links TRBV20-1 to TRBJ1-4, with D unresolved. V gave up 5 bases and J gave up 8 bases, with 18 bases separating them. The CDR3 contains 14 residues. Looked up from germline, CDR1 is DFQATT and CDR2 is SNEGSKA (reference sequence). In nucleotides, the CDR3 is TGCAGTGCTCCACCCAGCCGTCTGGAGGAAAAACTGTTTTTT. Protein product: CSAPPSRLEEKLFF.